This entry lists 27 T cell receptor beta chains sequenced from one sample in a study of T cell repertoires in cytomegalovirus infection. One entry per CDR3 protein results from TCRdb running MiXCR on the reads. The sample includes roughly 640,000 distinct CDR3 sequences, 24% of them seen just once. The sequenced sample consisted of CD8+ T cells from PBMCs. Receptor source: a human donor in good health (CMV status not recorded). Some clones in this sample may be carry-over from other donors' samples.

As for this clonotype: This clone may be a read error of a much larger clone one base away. The CDR3: CASSPPTRAEAFF. The DNA for the CDR3 is TGTGCCAGCAGCCCTCCCACCAGGGCCGAAGCTTTCTTT. The chain carries TRBV6-2 or TRBV6-3 and TRBJ1-1; possible D gene TRBD1, 5 bases. The V gene lost 6 bases and the J gene lost 8 bases, with 16 bases spanning the gap. CDR3 length: 13 amino acids. The germline V gene encodes CDR1 MNHEY and CDR2 SVGEGT.

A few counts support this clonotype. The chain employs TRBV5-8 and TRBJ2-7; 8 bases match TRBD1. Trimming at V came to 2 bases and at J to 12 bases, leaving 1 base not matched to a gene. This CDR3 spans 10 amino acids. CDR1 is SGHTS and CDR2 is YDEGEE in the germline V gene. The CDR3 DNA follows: TGTGCCAGCAGCTTCGGGACAGGGTACGTC. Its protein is CASSFGTGYV.

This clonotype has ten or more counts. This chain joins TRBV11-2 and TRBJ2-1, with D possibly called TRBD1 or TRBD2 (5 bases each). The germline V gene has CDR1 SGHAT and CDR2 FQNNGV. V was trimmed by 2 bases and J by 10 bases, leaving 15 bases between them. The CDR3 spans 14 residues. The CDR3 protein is CASSLIDGDGEQFF. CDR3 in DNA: TGTGCCAGCAGCTTAATAGACGGGGACGGAGAGCAGTTCTTC.

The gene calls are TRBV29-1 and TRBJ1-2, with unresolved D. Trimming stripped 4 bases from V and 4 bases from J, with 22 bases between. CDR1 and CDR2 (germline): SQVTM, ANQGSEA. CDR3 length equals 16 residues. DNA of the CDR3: TGCAGCGTTGTTTCGGGGAACGCGTATCCATTCTATGGCTACACCTTC. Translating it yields CSVVSGNAYPFYGYTF. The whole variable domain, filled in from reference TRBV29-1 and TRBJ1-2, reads SAVISQKPSRDICQRGTSLTIQCQVDSQVTMMFWYRQQPGQSLTLIATANQGSEATYESGFVIDKFPISRPNLTFSTLTVSNMSPEDSSIYLCSVVSGNAYPFYGYTFGSGTRLTVV.

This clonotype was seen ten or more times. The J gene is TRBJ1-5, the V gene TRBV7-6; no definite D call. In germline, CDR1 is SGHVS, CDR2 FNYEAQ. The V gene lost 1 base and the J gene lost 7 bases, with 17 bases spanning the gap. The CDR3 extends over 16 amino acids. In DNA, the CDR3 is TGTGCCAGCAGCTTAGGGGCCTTGGATGAATGGCAGCCCCAGCATTTT. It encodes CASSLGALDEWQPQHF.

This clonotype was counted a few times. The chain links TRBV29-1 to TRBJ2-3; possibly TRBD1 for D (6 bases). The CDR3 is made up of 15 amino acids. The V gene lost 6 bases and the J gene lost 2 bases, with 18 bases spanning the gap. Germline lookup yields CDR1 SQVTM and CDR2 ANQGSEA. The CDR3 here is CSVPTGYFPTDTQYF. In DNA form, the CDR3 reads TGCAGCGTGCCCACAGGGTACTTCCCCACAGATACGCAGTATTTT.

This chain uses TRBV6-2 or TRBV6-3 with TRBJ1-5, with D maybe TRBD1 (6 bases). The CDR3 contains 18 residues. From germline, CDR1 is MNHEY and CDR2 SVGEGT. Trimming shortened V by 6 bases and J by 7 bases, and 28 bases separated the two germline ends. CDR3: CASSVNLQGREASQPQHF. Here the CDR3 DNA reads TGTGCCAGCAGCGTAAACCTACAGGGAAGGGAGGCAAGCCAGCCCCAGCATTTT.

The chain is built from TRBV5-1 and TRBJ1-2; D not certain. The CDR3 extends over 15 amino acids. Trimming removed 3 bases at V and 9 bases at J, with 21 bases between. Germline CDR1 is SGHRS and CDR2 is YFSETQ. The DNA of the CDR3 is TGCGCCAGCAGCTCATACCCGGGCTCTAGTCTGCGCTACACCTTC. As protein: CASSSYPGSSLRYTF.

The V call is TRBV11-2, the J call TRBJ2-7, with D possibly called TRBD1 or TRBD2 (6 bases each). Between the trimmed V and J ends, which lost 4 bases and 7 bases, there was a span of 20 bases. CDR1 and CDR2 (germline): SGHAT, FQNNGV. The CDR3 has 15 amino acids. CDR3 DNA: TGTGCCAGCAGCTCCCGGGGGCAGGGTAGACGGGAGCAGTACTTC. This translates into CASSSRGQGRREQYF.

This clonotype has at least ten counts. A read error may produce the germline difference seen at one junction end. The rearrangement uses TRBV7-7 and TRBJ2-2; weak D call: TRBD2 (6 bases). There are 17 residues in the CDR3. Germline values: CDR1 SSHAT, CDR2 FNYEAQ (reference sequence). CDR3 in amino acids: CASSLAPDEGTPGELFF. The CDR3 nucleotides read TGTGCTAGCAGCTTAGCCCCTGACGAAGGGACTCCCGGGGAGCTGTTTTTT.

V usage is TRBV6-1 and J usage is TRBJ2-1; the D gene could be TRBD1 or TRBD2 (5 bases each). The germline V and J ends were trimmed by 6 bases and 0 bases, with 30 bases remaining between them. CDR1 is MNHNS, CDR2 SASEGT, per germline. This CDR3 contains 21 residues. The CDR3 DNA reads TGTGCCAGCAGAACTTACCGCGTACCCCGGGACCCGTCTAGCTCCTACAATGAGCAGTTCTTC. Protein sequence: CASRTYRVPRDPSSSYNEQFF.

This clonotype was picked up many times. The CDR3 spells CASSLAAGGGYGYTF. The CDR3 bases are TGTGCCAGCAGCTTAGCGGCAGGGGGGGGATATGGCTACACCTTC. The chain employs TRBV7-6 and TRBJ1-2; 7 bases match TRBD1. Germline V CDR1 and CDR2: SGHVS, FNYEAQ. CDR3 size: 15 residues. V lost 0 bases to trimming and J lost 5 bases; unmatched junction nucleotides: 6.

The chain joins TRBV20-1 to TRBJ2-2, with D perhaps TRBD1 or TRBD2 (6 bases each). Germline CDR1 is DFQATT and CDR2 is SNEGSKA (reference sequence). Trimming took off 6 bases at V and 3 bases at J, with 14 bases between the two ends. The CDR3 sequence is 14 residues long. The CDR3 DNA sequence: TGCAGTGCCCCCGGGGGCAGGTACACCGGGGAGCTGTTTTTT. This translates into CSAPGGRYTGELFF.

Here the CDR3 DNA reads TGTGCCAGCAGTGGGTCCGGGGGATATGAGCAGTTCTTC. This codes for CASSGSGGYEQFF. The V gene is TRBV2, the J gene TRBJ2-1; a possible D gene is TRBD2 (6 bases). There are 13 residues in the CDR3. The V end lost 4 bases, the J end lost 8 bases, and 12 bases lay between the germline ends. Germline V lookup: CDR1 SNHLY, CDR2 FYNNEI. The full variable domain, its missing parts supplied by reference TRBV2 and TRBJ2-1, is EPEVTQTPSHQVTQMGQEVILRCVPISNHLYFYWYRQILGQKVEFLVSFYNNEISEKSEIFDDQFSVERPDGSNFTLKIRSTKLEDSAMYFCASSGSGGYEQFFGPGTRLTVL.

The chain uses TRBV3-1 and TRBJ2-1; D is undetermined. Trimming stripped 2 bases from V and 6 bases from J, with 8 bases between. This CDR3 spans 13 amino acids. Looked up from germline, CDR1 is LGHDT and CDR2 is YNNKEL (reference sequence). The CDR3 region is CASSQPSGNEQFF. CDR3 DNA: TGTGCCAGCAGCCAACCGTCTGGCAATGAGCAGTTCTTC.

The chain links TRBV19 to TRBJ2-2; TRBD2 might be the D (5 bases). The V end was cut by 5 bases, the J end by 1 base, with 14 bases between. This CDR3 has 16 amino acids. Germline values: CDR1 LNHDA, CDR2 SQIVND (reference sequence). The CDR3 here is CASSPGLTKNTGELFF. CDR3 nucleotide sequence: TGTGCCAGTAGTCCCGGACTTACCAAGAACACCGGGGAGCTGTTTTTT.

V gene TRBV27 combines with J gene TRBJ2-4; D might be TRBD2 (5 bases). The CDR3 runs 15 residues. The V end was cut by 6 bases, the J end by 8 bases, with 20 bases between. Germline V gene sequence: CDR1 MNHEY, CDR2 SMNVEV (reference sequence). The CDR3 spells CASSPRRRTHDIQYF. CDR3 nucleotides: TGTGCCAGCAGCCCCCGAAGGAGGACTCACGACATTCAGTACTTC.

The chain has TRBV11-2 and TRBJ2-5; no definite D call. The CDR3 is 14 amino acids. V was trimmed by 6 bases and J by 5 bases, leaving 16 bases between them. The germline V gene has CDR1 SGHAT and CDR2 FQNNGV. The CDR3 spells CASRATFSRETQYF. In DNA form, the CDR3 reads TGTGCCAGCAGGGCGACATTTTCCAGGGAGACCCAGTACTTC. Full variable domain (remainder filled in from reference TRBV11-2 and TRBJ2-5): EAGVAQSPRYKIIEKRQSVAFWCNPISGHATLYWYQQILGQGPKLLIQFQNNGVVDDSQLPKDRFSAERLKGVDSTLKIQPAKLEDSAVYLCASRATFSRETQYFGPGTRLLVL.

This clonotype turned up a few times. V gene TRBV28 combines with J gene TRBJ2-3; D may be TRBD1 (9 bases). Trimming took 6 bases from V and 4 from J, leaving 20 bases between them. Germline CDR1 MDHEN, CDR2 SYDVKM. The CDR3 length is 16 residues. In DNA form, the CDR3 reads TGTGCCAGCAGCACTAGCGGACAGGGGATAGCAGATACGCAGTATTTT. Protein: CASSTSGQGIADTQYF.

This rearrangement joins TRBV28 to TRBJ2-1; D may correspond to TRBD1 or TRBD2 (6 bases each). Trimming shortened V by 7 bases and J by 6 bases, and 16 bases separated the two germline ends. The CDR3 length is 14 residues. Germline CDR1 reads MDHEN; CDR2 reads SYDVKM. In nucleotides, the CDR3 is TGTGCCAGCACTATAAGGGGGGCCCGCAATGAGCAGTTCTTC. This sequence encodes CASTIRGARNEQFF.

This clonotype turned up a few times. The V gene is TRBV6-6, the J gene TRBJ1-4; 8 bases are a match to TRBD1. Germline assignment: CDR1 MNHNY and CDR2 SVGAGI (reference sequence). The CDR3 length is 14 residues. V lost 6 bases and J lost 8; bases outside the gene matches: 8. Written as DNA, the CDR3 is TGTGCCAGCAGGAGAAACAGGGGGGAGGAAAAACTGTTTTTT. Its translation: CASRRNRGEEKLFF.

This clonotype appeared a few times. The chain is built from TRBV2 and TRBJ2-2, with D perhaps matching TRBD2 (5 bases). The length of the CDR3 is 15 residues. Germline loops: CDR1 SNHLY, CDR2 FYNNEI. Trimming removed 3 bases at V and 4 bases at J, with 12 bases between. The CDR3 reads CASSEIEGSTGELFF. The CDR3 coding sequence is TGTGCCAGCAGTGAGATAGAGGGCTCCACCGGGGAGCTGTTTTTT.

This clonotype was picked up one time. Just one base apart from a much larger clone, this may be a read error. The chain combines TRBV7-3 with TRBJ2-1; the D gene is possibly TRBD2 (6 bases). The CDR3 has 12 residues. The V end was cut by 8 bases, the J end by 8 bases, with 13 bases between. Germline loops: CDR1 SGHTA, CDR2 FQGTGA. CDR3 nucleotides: TGTGCCAGCCCCGTTTCGGGGGATGAGCAGTTCTTC. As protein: CASPVSGDEQFF.

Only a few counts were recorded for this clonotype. CDR3 sequence (DNA): TGTGCCAGCAGTTTGAGAGGTTCCTTATCCTACGAGCAGTACGTC. Protein: CASSLRGSLSYEQYV. The chain carries TRBV6-2 or TRBV6-3 and TRBJ2-7; D remains unclear. V lost 4 bases and J 1 base, leaving 14 bases between the germline ends. The germline gives CDR1 MNHEY, CDR2 SVGEGT. This CDR3 contains 15 residues.

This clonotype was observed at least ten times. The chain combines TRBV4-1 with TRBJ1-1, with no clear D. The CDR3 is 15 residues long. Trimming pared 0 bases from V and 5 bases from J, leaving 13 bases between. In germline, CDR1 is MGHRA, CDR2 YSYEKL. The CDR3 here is CASSQEWQAQTEAFF. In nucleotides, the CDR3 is TGCGCCAGCAGCCAAGAATGGCAGGCGCAGACTGAAGCTTTCTTT.

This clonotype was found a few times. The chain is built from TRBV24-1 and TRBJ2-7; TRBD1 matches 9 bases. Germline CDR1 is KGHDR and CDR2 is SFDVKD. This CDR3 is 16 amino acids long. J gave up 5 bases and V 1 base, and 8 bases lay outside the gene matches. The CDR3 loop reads CATSDFKGQGTDEQYV. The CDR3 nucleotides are TGTGCCACCAGTGATTTTAAAGGACAGGGGACAGACGAGCAGTACGTC.

The CDR3 region has the DNA TGTGCCAGCAGCCATCGACTAGCGGGGGACCCGAGCTCCTACAATGAGCAGTTCTTC. It encodes CASSHRLAGDPSSYNEQFF. The chain couples TRBV14 to TRBJ2-1; 12 nucleotides match TRBD2. V lost 3 bases to trimming and J lost 0 bases; unmatched junction nucleotides: 9. The germline gives CDR1 SGHDN, CDR2 FVKESK. The CDR3 runs to 19 residues.